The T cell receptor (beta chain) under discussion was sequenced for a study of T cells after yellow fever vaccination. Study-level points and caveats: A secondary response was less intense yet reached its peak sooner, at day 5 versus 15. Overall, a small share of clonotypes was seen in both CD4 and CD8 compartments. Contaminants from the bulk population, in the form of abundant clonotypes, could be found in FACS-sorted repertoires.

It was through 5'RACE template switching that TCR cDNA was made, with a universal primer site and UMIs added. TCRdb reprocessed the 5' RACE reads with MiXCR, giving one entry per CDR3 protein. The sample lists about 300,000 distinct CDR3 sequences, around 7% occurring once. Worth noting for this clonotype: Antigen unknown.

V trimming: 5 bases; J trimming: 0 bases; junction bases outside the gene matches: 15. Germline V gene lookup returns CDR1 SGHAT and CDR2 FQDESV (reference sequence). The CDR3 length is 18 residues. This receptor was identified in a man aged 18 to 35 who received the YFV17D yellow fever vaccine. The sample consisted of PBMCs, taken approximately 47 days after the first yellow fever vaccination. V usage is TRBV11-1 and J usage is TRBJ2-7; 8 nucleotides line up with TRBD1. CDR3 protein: CASSLGTGPFPASYEQYV. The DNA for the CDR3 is TGTGCCAGCAGCCTAGGGACAGGACCTTTTCCCGCCTCCTACGAGCAGTACGTC.